A single sample is the source of the 7 T cell receptor beta chains below, sequenced in a study of shared clonotypes between healthy human individuals. Sequencing used immunoSEQ multiplex PCR; TCRdb keeps in-frame clones, though not all of them. Of roughly 1,500,000 clones in the sample, approximately 98.5% are singletons; the top ten hold 0.36%. The specimen sequenced was naive CD4+ T cells sorted from blood. Sample subset: CD45RA+ positively selected. These receptors originate from a man aged 30 to 45 in good health.

V is TRBV28 and J is TRBJ2-7; 11 bases agree with TRBD1. The CDR3 covers 17 residues. Germline CDR1 reads MDHEN; CDR2 reads SYDVKM. With 4 bases clipped from V and 6 bases from J, the junction kept 14 bases outside the gene matches. The CDR3 loop is CASSSILSRDRGFEQYF. The CDR3 DNA reads as TGTGCCAGCAGTTCTATCCTTTCCCGGGACAGGGGGTTCGAGCAGTACTTC.

The chain is built from TRBV11-2 and TRBJ2-6, with D perhaps assigned TRBD1 or TRBD2 (6 bases each). Trimming cost V 1 base and J 2 bases, with 9 bases left between them. Per the germline V gene, CDR1 is SGHAT and CDR2 is FQNNGV. CDR3 length equals 16 residues. CDR3 DNA sequence: TGTGCCAGCAGCTTAGTGGGGGGCGCTGGGGCCAACGTCCTGACTTTC. This gives the protein CASSLVGGAGANVLTF.

The chain has TRBV6-4 and TRBJ2-1, with 7 bases lining up with TRBD2. After removal of 5 bases from V and 8 bases from J, the junction contained 9 bases not matched to a gene. The germline gives CDR1 MRHNA, CDR2 SNTAGT. The CDR3 runs 14 residues. CDR3 in amino acids: CASSPSGSTDEQFF. DNA of the CDR3: TGTGCCAGCAGTCCTAGCGGTAGTACCGATGAGCAGTTCTTC.

The chain joins TRBV30 to TRBJ1-1; D perhaps matches TRBD1 (5 bases). Germline V lookup: CDR1 GTSNPN, CDR2 SVGIG (reference sequence). The CDR3 runs to 11 residues. The ends were cut back, 1 base at V and 7 bases at J, with 7 bases in the middle. The chain's CDR3 is CAWSATGEAFF. As DNA, the CDR3 is TGTGCCTGGAGTGCAACAGGTGAAGCTTTCTTT.

The V gene is TRBV6-5, the J gene TRBJ1-2; no reliable D call. The CDR3 runs 11 residues. The germline V gene has CDR1 MNHEY and CDR2 SVGAGI. Trimming removed 11 bases from V and 6 bases from J, with 13 bases in between. CDR3 sequence (DNA): TGTGCCCCCGAGGAGGAACATGGCTACACCTTC. It encodes CAPEEEHGYTF.

J is TRBJ2-1 and V is TRBV9; 10 bases agree with TRBD2. V shed 2 bases and J 7 bases; nucleotides not matched to a gene: 6. The CDR3 is made up of 15 amino acids. Germline V lookup: CDR1 SGDLS, CDR2 YYNGEE. In DNA form, the CDR3 reads TGTGCCAGCAGCGTTGGACTAGCGGACCAGAATGAGCAGTTCTTC. Amino acids: CASSVGLADQNEQFF. Drawing the rest from reference TRBV9 and TRBJ2-1, the complete variable domain is DSGVTQTPKHLITATGQRVTLRCSPRSGDLSVYWYQQSLDQGLQFLIQYYNGEERAKGNILERFSAQQFPDLHSELNLSSLELGDSALYFCASSVGLADQNEQFFGPGTRLTVL.

The V gene is TRBV6-5, the J gene TRBJ2-6; the D gene is possibly TRBD2 (6 bases). The V end was cut by 6 bases, the J end by 0 bases, with 9 bases between. The CDR3 loop spans 15 amino acids. Germline loops: CDR1 MNHEY, CDR2 SVGAGI. CDR3 bases: TGTGCCAGCAGAGGGACTCACTCTGGGGCCAACGTCCTGACTTTC. It codes for CASRGTHSGANVLTF.